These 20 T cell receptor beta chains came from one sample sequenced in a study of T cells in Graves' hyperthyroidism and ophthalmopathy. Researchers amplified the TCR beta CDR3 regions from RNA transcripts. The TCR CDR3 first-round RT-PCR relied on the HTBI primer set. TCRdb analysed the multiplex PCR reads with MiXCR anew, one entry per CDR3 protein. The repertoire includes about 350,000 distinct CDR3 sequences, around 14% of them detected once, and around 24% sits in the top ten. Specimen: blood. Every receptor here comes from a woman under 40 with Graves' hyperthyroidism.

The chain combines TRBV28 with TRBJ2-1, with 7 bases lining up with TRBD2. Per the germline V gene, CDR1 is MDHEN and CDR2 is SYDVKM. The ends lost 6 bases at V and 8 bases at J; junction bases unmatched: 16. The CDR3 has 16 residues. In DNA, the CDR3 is TGTGCCAGCAGGCCGGCGGGTGGGAGGGCCTTGGATGAGCAGTTCTTC. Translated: CASRPAGGRALDEQFF.

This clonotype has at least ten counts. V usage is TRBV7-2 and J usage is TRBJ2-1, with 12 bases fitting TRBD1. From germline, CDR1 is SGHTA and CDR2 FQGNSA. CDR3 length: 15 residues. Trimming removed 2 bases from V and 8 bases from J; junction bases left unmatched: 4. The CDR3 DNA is TGTGCCAGCAGCTTATGGGACAGGGGGCGCGATGAGCAGTTCTTC. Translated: CASSLWDRGRDEQFF.

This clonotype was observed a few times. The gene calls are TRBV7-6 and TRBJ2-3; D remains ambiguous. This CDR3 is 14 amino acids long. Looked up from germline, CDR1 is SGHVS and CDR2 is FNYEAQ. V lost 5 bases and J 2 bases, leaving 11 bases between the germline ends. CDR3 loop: CASSQDPSTDTQYF. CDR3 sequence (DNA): TGTGCCAGCAGCCAAGACCCTTCCACAGATACGCAGTATTTT.

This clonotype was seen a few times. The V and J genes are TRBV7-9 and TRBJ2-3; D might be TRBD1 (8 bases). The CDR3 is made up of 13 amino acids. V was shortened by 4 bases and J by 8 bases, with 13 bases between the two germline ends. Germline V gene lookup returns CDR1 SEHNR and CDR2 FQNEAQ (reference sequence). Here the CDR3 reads CASSSTGGATQYF. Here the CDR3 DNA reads TGTGCCAGCAGCTCAACAGGGGGGGCTACGCAGTATTTT.

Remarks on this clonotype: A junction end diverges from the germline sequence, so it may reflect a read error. CDR3 sequence: CSNQRGYNGQFF. CDR3 nucleotide sequence: TGCAGCAACCAGCGGGGATACAATGGGCAGTTCTTC. This chain joins TRBV29-1 and TRBJ2-1; 7 bases are shared with TRBD2. Germline V gene data show CDR1 as SQVTM and CDR2 as ANQGSEA. This CDR3 region has 12 residues.

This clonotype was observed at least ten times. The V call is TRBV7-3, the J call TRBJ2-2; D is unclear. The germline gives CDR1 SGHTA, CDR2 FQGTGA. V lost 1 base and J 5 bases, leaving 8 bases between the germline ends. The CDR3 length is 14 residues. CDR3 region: CASSLRQATGELFF. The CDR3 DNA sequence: TGTGCCAGCAGCTTAAGGCAGGCTACCGGGGAGCTGTTTTTT.

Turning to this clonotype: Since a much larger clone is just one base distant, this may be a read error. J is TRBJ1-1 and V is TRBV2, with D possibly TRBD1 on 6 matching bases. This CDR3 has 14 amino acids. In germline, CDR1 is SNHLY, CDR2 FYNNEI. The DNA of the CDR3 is TGTGCCAGCACCTTGGGGCAGGGGAGGTCTGAAGCTCTCTTT. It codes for CASTLGQGRSEALF.

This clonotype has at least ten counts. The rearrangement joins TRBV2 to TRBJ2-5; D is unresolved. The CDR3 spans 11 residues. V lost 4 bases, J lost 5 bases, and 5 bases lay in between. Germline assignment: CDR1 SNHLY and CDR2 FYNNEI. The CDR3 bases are TGTGCCAGCAGTGTTTTTGAGACCCAGTACTTC. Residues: CASSVFETQYF.

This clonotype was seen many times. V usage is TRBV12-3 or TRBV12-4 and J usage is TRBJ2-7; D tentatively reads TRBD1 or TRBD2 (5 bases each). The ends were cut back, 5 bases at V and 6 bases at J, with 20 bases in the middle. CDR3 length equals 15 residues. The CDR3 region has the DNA TGTGCCAGCAGTCCAGCCGGGACCTTAAGTAGCGAGCAGTACTTC. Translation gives CASSPAGTLSSEQYF.

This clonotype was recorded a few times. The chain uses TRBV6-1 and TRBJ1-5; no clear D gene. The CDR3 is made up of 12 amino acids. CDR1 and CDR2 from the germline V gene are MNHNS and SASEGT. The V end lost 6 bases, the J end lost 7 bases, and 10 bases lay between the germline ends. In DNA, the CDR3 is TGTGCCAGCAGCCCGACAACGCAGCCCCAGCATTTT. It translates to CASSPTTQPQHF.

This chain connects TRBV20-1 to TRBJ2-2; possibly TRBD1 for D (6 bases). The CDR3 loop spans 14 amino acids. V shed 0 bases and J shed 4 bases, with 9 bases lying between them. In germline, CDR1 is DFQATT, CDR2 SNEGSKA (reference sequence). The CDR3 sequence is CSARETGFTGELFF. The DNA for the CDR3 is TGCAGTGCTAGAGAAACAGGGTTCACCGGGGAGCTGTTTTTT.

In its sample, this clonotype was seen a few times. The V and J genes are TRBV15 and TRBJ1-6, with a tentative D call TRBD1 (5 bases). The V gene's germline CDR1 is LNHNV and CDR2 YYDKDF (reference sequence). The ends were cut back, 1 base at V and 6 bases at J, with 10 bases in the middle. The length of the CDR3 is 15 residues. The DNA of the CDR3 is TGTGCCACCAGCAGAGGACGGCAGGGTAATTCACCCCTCCACTTT. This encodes CATSRGRQGNSPLHF.

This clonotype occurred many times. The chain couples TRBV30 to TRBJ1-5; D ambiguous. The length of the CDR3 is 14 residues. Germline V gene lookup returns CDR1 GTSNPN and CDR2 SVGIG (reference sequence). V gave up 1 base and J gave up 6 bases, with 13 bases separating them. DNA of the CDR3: TGTGCCTGGAGTGGCGGTACCGTCGGTCAGCCCCAGCATTTT. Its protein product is CAWSGGTVGQPQHF.

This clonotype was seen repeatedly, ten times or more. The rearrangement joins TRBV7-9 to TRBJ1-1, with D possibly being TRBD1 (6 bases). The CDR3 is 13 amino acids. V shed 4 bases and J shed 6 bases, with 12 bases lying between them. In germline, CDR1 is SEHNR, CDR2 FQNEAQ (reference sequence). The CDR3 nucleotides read TGTGCCAGCAGCTCCAAGGGGGGAGCTGAAGCTTTCTTT. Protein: CASSSKGGAEAFF. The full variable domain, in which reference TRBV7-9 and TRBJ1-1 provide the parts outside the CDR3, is DTGVSQNPRHKITKRGQNVTFRCDPISEHNRLYWYRQTLGQGPEFLTYFQNEAQLEKSRLLSDRFSAERPKGSFSTLEIQRTEQGDSAMYLCASSSKGGAEAFFGQGTRLTVV.

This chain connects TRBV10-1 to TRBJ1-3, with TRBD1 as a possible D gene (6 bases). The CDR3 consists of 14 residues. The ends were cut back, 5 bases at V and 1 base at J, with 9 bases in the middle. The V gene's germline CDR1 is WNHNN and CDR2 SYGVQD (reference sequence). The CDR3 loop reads CASSPGVSGNTIYF. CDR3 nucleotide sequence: TGCGCCAGCAGTCCAGGGGTTTCTGGAAACACCATATATTTT.

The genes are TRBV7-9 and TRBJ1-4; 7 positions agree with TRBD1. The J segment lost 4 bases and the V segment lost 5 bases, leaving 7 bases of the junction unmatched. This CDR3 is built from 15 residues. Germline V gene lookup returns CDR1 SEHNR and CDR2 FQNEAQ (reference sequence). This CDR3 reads CASSPGDSVNEKLFF. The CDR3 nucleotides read TGTGCCAGCAGCCCGGGGGACAGCGTTAATGAAAAACTGTTTTTT.

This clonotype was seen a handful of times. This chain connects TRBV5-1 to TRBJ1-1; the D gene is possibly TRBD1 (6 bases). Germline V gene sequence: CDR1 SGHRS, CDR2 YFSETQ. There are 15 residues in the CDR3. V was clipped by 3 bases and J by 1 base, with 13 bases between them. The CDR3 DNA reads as TGCGCCAGCAGCTCCGGGGGACAATCGAACACTGAAGCTTTCTTT. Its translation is CASSSGGQSNTEAFF.

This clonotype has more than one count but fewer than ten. The CDR3 DNA reads as TGTGCCAGCAGGTGGACTAGCGGGGGGCAAGAGACCCAGTACTTC. This sequence encodes CASRWTSGGQETQYF. The J gene is TRBJ2-5, the V gene TRBV2; 14 nucleotides match TRBD2. This CDR3 is 15 amino acids long. V gave up 6 bases and J gave up 2 bases; unmatched junction bases: 2. Germline assignment: CDR1 SNHLY and CDR2 FYNNEI.

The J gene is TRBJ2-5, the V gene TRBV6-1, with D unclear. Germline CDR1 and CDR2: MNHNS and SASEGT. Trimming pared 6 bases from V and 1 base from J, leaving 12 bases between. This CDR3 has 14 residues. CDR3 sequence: CASSLMHTQETQYF. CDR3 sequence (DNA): TGTGCCAGCAGCCTGATGCACACCCAAGAGACCCAGTACTTC.

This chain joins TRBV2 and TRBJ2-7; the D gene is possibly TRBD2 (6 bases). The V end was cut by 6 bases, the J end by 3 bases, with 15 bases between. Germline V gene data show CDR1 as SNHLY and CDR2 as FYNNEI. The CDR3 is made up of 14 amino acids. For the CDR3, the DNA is TGTGCCAGCAGCGGGAAGATGGAGGGCTACGAGCAGTACTTC. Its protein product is CASSGKMEGYEQYF. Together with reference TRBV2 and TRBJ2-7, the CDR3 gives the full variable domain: EPEVTQTPSHQVTQMGQEVILRCVPISNHLYFYWYRQILGQKVEFLVSFYNNEISEKSEIFDDQFSVERPDGSNFTLKIRSTKLEDSAMYFCASSGKMEGYEQYFGPGTRLTVT.